These 18 T cell receptor beta chains share one sample of origin, sequenced in a study of CD8+CD57+ T cells in acquired aplastic anemia. The template for TCR beta VDJ and CDR3 sequence profiling was genomic DNA. Each CDR3 protein gets one entry after TCRdb re-called the reads with MiXCR. The sample consists of 120,000 or so distinct CDR3 sequences, around 48% of them appearing once. The sequencing sample was made of sorted CD4+, CD8+, or CD8+CD57+ T cells (not recorded which) from PBMCs. Receptors were obtained from a human donor in good health, serving as a control.

This sequence joins TRBV2 and TRBJ1-1, with D uncertain. With 0 bases removed from V and 1 base from J, the gap between germline ends came to 0 bases. The CDR3 consists of 12 residues. Per germline, CDR1 SNHLY and CDR2 FYNNEI. CDR3 amino acids: CASSEANTEAFF. Written as DNA, the CDR3 is TGTGCCAGCAGTGAAGCGAACACTGAAGCTTTCTTT.

This clonotype was observed many times. The CDR3 loop is CASSLGQTGGGYTF. CDR3 sequence (DNA): TGTGCCAGCAGCTTGGGGCAGACCGGGGGTGGCTACACCTTC. The chain employs TRBV5-8 and TRBJ1-2; D is perhaps TRBD1 (5 bases). This CDR3 comprises 14 residues. Germline values: CDR1 SGHTS, CDR2 YDEGEE. The V end was cut by 0 bases, the J end by 7 bases, with 13 bases between.

This clonotype was seen at least ten times. This may arise from a read error, as a much more abundant clone is one base away. V is TRBV3-1 and J is TRBJ2-1, with D tentatively TRBD2 (6 bases). Germline CDR1 and CDR2: LGHDT and YNNKEL (reference sequence). This CDR3 region has 15 residues. Trimming took 5 bases from V and 8 from J, leaving 19 bases between them. CDR3 loop: CASSERLGGDDEQFF. Written as DNA, the CDR3 is TGTGCCAGCAGCGAACGACTAGGAGGGGATGATGAGCAGTTCTTC.

This clonotype was observed at least ten times. This chain joins TRBV7-2 and TRBJ2-5, with D perhaps TRBD1 or TRBD2 (5 bases each). Trimming removed 0 bases at V and 5 bases at J, with 13 bases between. Germline V lookup: CDR1 SGHTA, CDR2 FQGNSA. This CDR3 spans 15 amino acids. The CDR3 sequence: CASSLARGRDETQYF. CDR3 nucleotides: TGTGCCAGCAGCTTAGCAAGGGGCAGGGACGAGACCCAGTACTTC.

Notes on this clonotype: A much larger clone is a single base away; this may be a read error. The chain has TRBV7-2 and TRBJ1-1; D not certain. CDR3 size: 13 residues. Per the germline V gene, CDR1 is SGHTA and CDR2 is FQGNSA. The CDR3 DNA reads TGTGTCAGCAGCTTAGTGGGTTTGGCTGAAGCTTTCTTT. Protein: CVSSLVGLAEAFF.

This clonotype was observed a handful of times. Relative to the germline gene, one junction end is altered; a read error may explain this. The chain uses TRBV7-9 and TRBJ1-6; unclear D gene. CDR1 SEHNR and CDR2 FQNEAQ come from the germline V gene (reference sequence). This CDR3 is 11 amino acids long. The CDR3 nucleotides are TGTGCCAGCAGCTATGATTCACCCCTCCACTTT. It encodes CASSYDSPLHF. Looking up the rest from reference TRBV7-9 and TRBJ1-6 gives the full variable domain: DTGVSQNPRHKITKRGQNVTFRCDPISEHNRLYWYRQTLGQGPEFLTYFQNEAQLEKSRLLSDRFSAERPKGSFSTLEIQRTEQGDSAMYLCASSYDSPLHFGNGTRLTVT.

This clonotype occurred once. V is TRBV7-2 and J is TRBJ1-5; no clear D gene. Germline lookup yields CDR1 SGHTA and CDR2 FQGNSA. V was clipped by 1 base and J by 4 bases, with 8 bases between them. This CDR3 contains 14 residues. CDR3 sequence reads: CASSLGSRNQPQHF. The CDR3 region has the DNA TGTGCCAGCAGCTTAGGATCAAGGAATCAGCCCCAGCATTTT.

Here the CDR3 DNA reads TGCGCCAGCAGTGAGACAGGGAGGTTTCAGGCTTTCTTT. It translates to CASSETGRFQAFF. V and J are TRBV10-1 and TRBJ1-1, with D possibly being TRBD1 (6 bases). Trimming took 2 bases from V and 11 from J, leaving 15 bases between them. Germline CDR1 reads WNHNN; CDR2 reads SYGVQD (reference sequence). The CDR3 is 13 amino acids.

The V and J genes are TRBV24-1 and TRBJ2-5; a weak D match, TRBD1 (5 bases). V lost 4 bases and J lost 4, with 18 bases in between. Germline values: CDR1 KGHDR, CDR2 SFDVKD. CDR3 size: 16 residues. The CDR3 loop is CATSDPNQGGGETQYF. The CDR3 DNA is TGTGCCACCAGTGACCCTAATCAGGGTGGCGGAGAGACCCAGTACTTC.

The chain couples TRBV24-1 to TRBJ2-3; 7 bases are a match to TRBD2. This CDR3 is built from 15 residues. Looked up from germline, CDR1 is KGHDR and CDR2 is SFDVKD. Germline trimming cut 4 bases from V and 1 base from J; bases unmatched to any gene: 4. CDR3 sequence (DNA): TGTGCCACCAGTGACCCTAGCGGCGGCACAGATACGCAGTATTTT. It encodes CATSDPSGGTDTQYF.

This chain joins TRBV6-5 and TRBJ2-3; no reliable D call. Trimming cost V 3 bases and J 5 bases, with 15 bases left between them. The CDR3 loop spans 15 amino acids. CDR1 is MNHEY, CDR2 SVGAGI, per germline. CDR3 sequence reads: CASSYKGRDLDTQYF. The CDR3 DNA reads TGTGCCAGCAGTTATAAGGGTAGGGATTTAGATACGCAGTATTTT.

The table lists this clonotype with a count of one. The chain is built from TRBV25-1 and TRBJ2-1; 7 bases line up with TRBD1. This CDR3 is built from 17 residues. Trimming cost V 0 bases and J 2 bases; bases outside gene matches: 7. The germline gives CDR1 MGHDK, CDR2 SYGVNS. CDR3 sequence reads: CASSEYGPGGAYNEQFF. The CDR3 nucleotides read TGTGCCAGCAGTGAATACGGTCCAGGGGGTGCCTACAATGAGCAGTTCTTC.

About this clonotype: A much bigger clone sits one base away, suggesting this may be a read error. The gene calls are TRBV5-1 and TRBJ1-2, with D hard to call. The CDR3 runs 15 residues. Germline V gene data show CDR1 as SGHRS and CDR2 as YFSETQ. The CDR3 region is CASSLASGSPYGYAF. CDR3 DNA sequence: TGCGCCAGCAGCTTGGCCTCTGGCAGCCCTTATGGCTACGCCTTC.

The chain employs TRBV2 and TRBJ2-7, with 9 bases lining up with TRBD1. The V segment lost 6 bases and the J segment 6 bases; nucleotides outside the gene matches: 15. From germline, CDR1 is SNHLY and CDR2 FYNNEI. The CDR3 spans 16 residues. DNA of the CDR3: TGTGCCAGCAGCCACCCTCCGGGACAGGGTATGACCGAGCAGTACTTC. The encoded protein is CASSHPPGQGMTEQYF.

The rearrangement links TRBV5-1 to TRBJ2-2; a weak D match, TRBD1 (5 bases). Germline values: CDR1 SGHRS, CDR2 YFSETQ. Trimming cost V 2 bases and J 0 bases, with 11 bases left between them. The CDR3 runs to 16 residues. The CDR3 DNA is TGCGCCAGCAGCTTCCAGACAGTGGCGAACACCGGGGAGCTGTTTTTT. Protein sequence: CASSFQTVANTGELFF.

This clonotype was detected ten times or more. V usage is TRBV6-2 or TRBV6-3 and J usage is TRBJ2-7; D not resolved. V lost 7 bases to trimming and J lost 6 bases, with 22 bases between them. Germline CDR1 is MNHEY and CDR2 is SVGEGT. The CDR3 length is 15 residues. CDR3 loop: CASTPATPLPFEQYF. CDR3 bases: TGTGCCAGCACTCCCGCAACACCTCTACCTTTCGAGCAGTACTTC.

This clonotype appeared once. V and J are TRBV2 and TRBJ2-2; D is uncertain. This CDR3 region has 11 residues. Germline CDR1 reads SNHLY; CDR2 reads FYNNEI. V lost 6 bases, J lost 7 bases, and 6 bases lay in between. The CDR3 nucleotides are TGTGCCAGCAGGAGGTTCGGGGAGCTGTTTTTT. Translated, it gives CASRRFGELFF.

The chain recombines TRBV7-3 with TRBJ2-7; D call uncertain. This CDR3 comprises 13 residues. Germline assignment: CDR1 SGHTA and CDR2 FQGTGA. Between the trimmed V and J ends, which lost 2 bases and 4 bases, there was a span of 9 bases. DNA of the CDR3: TGTGCCAGCAGCTTATTCACTGGGTACGAGCAGTACTTC. This gives the protein CASSLFTGYEQYF.